This T cell receptor beta chain comes out of a study of post-analysis software for immune sequencing data. The wider study: Patients had relapsing-remitting, secondary progressive or progressive-relapsing multiple sclerosis; some lacked subtype. General study findings and limits: Significantly lower normalized Chao1 diversity was found in patients with multiple sclerosis relative to controls. Patients used about five TRBV segments, including TRBV5-6, TRBV5-1 and TRBV20-1, more often than controls. The F measure placed samples prepared in the same batch into strongly shared clusters.

TCR beta libraries were prepared from cDNA with unique molecular identifiers. T cells, about 0.85 to 11 million of them, yielded approximately 530,000 cDNA molecules. TCRdb itself ran the PCR reads through MiXCR, one entry per CDR3 protein. The data show about 540,000 distinct CDR3 sequences, with 34% seen just once and approximately 5.4% held by the top ten. This clonotype was counted between two and nine times. Its antigen remains unknown. The CDR3 sequence is 15 residues long. CDR1 SNHLY and CDR2 FYNNEI come from the germline V gene. The V and J ends lost 6 bases and 0 bases respectively, with 9 bases between them.

The chain is built from TRBV2 and TRBJ1-6, with D unclear. What was sequenced was blood. The TCR originated in a girl aged 2 to 17 with multiple sclerosis. The CDR3 nucleotides are TGTGCCAGCAGACTCCTGAGCTCCTATAATTCACCCCTCCACTTT. It is translated as CASRLLSSYNSPLHF. The full variable domain, rest sourced from reference TRBV2 and TRBJ1-6, is EPEVTQTPSHQVTQMGQEVILRCVPISNHLYFYWYRQILGQKVEFLVSFYNNEISEKSEIFDDQFSVERPDGSNFTLKIRSTKLEDSAMYFCASRLLSSYNSPLHFGNGTRLTVT.